This TCR beta chain was captured by sequencing in a study of blood T cell repertoires in COVID-19. At the level of the study: Sites in the United States, Italy and Spain provided acute and convalescent COVID-19 samples. In each case, the material was cDNA or gDNA derived from T cells, B-cell-depleted T cells, or PBMCs.

Per the authors' pipeline: Quantification of nucleated cells was approximated via reference gene primer amplification. Profiled with immunoSEQ multiplex PCR; TCRdb holds only in-frame clones, not every one. For V, J and clone size, that table is used; D and trimming come from the DNA. The sample lists about 200,000 clones; around 80% were seen once. J gave up 8 bases and V 4 bases, and 4 bases lay outside the gene matches. This CDR3 has 12 amino acids. Germline loops: CDR1 MNHEY, CDR2 SVGAGI. The V call is TRBV6-5, the J call TRBJ1-1, with 7 nucleotides matching TRBD1. This TCR derives from a human donor in a cohort sampled during active COVID-19. The sequenced sample consisted of peripheral blood. The CDR3: CASSSPDREAFF. The DNA for the CDR3 is TGTGCCAGCAGTTCCCCGGACAGGGAAGCTTTCTTT.